The text below deals with one T cell receptor (beta chain). Its antigen is currently not known. No qualities accompany the bases; no much larger clone lies one base away. The data originate from a study of blood T cells in healthy people across ages (dated by TCRdb to between 2014 and 2017). About the full investigation: In model experiments, roughly one uniquely barcoded TCR beta cDNA molecule per two T cells was captured by template switching. Four age groups were formed from the donors: young (average approximately 17 years), middle-aged (approximately 40), aged (around 68) and long-lived (approximately 80). For two donors (one aged 18 to 30 and one aged 80 or older), the study analyzed two additional independent replicas of 1 million unique cDNA reads from the same blood draw. The study measured age-related changes in TCR beta repertoire diversity using deep sequencing normalized with unique cDNA molecular identifiers. To avoid experimental bias, donors of different ages were spread randomly across the sequencing lanes. The investigation overall reported the following: Since profiling was done on bulk unsorted PBMCs, naive and antigen-experienced compartments could not be conclusively compared. There was a strong correlation between observed TCR beta diversity and the percentage of naive T cells measured by flow cytometry. As age increased, observed TCR beta diversity per million T cells dropped in a roughly linear way, and a significant reduction was already evident by age 40. Estimates of total diversity based on one million sequenced T cells were regarded as lower bounds and as underestimates. The long-lived group showed more naive CD4+ T cells, fewer expanded clones and increased TCR diversity than the aged group, suggesting age selection. Donor CMV infection status was unknown, potentially confounding age-related changes in expanded clonotypes.

Via the germline V gene (reference sequence), CDR1 is DFQATT and CDR2 SNEGSKA. Trimming takes 1 base from V and 8 bases from J, and the germline ends sit 20 bases apart. The CDR3 sequence holds 16 residues, the cysteine and phenylalanine included. Only the CDR3 part of the read is kept: 48 bases, read in frame from the first base. The roughly 37 donors, aged about 6 to 95 years, were systemically healthy Caucasian individuals from Russia. Each donor gave about 11 milliliters of peripheral blood, drawn into EDTA-treated Vacutainer tubes. Ficoll-Paque density-gradient centrifugation was used to isolate PBMCs, with at least 6.5 million obtained per sample. Trizol reagent was used to extract total RNA from the PBMCs, yielding at least 6 micrograms per sample. For every donor, flow cytometry on a PBMC aliquot measured the percentage of naive CD45RAhigh/CD27high T cells. Libraries were made using 5' RACE. Reads for this sample came from an Illumina HiSeq 2500. A second PCR of roughly 6 to 12 cycles was performed with a sample-barcoded 5' primer and a J-beta primer mix. Each TCR beta cDNA molecule received a unique molecular identifier from a template-switch 5' adaptor carrying 12 random nucleotides. At least 3 million CDR3-containing paired-end reads were obtained from each sample. First-strand cDNA synthesis was performed from all RNA using the Mint cDNA synthesis kit, with priming by a TRBC-specific oligonucleotide. Following uracil-DNA glycosylase treatment, all cDNA underwent a first 18-cycle PCR with the universal primers M1SS and BC2_uni_R. The authors' pipeline ran thus. For normalization, 1 million high-quality reads were randomly selected from each sample, with every read carrying a distinct molecular identifier. Reads with shared molecular identifiers were discarded instead of being binned into consensus sequences. MiTCR, set to a Q25 quality threshold and the strictest error-elimination algorithm, was used for CDR3 identification, clonotype clustering and error correction. A nonparametric unseen species model with Euler transformation was used to estimate lower-bound total TCR beta diversity. TCRdb applied fastp at Q25 and MiXCR to the public reads, then kept only in-frame beta chains. Entries that share a CDR3 protein sequence are merged under the most common genes and DNA. Clone size and V and J calls follow TCRdb, not the original study. The sample data list approximately 1.5 million distinct CDR3 sequences, and around 36% of these were observed just once. The ten biggest clones cover 11% of the sample.

The TCR originated in a woman in her twenties or thirties in good health. Sequencing was done on a sample of blood. The V and J genes are TRBV20-1 and TRBJ2-2; a weak D assignment points to TRBD2 (7 bases agree). In nucleotide form, the sequence is TGCAGTGCTAGAGGCGTTGGGGGGGGGCCGTCTGGGGAGCTGTTTTTT. Its product reads: CSARGVGGGPSGELFF.